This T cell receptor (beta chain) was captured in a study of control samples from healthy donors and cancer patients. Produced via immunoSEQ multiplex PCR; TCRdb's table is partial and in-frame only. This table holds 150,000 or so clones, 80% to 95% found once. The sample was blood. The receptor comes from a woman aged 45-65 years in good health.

The CDR3 loop reads CASSPGIQREQYF. The CDR3 DNA sequence: TGTGCCAGTTCCCCGGGGATCCAGAGGGAGCAGTACTTC. The chain carries TRBV9 and TRBJ2-7; TRBD2 might be the D (5 bases). The CDR3 length is 13 residues. V was pared by 8 bases and J by 7 bases, with 19 bases between. The germline CDR1 and CDR2 sequences are SGDLS and YYNGEE.